This is a list of T cell receptor beta chains from one sample in a study of T cells in Graves' hyperthyroidism and ophthalmopathy. MiXCR was run by TCRdb on the multiplex PCR reads, yielding one entry per CDR3 protein. The top ten clones hold about 41% of a sample with hundreds of thousands of distinct CDR3 sequences, around 20% of them seen once. The sequenced sample was blood. The receptors here all came from a man between 35 and 55 years old with Graves' hyperthyroidism. The CDR3 runs from the conserved cysteine through the conserved F or W. D genes are given only for firm matches. The listing skips clone size in some rows; elsewhere it reads once, few, many or a size class.

TRBV29-1,few,TRBD1,TRBJ1-1,CSAKQGRGTEAFF,TGCAGCGCCAAACAGGGGCGGGGCACTGAAGCTTTCTTT
TRBV5-1,many,NA,TRBJ2-3,CASTPNKAGPTDTQYF,TGCGCCAGCACCCCGAACAAGGCGGGCCCCACAGATACGCAGTATTTT
TRBV20-1,many,TRBD2,TRBJ2-5,CSATINYGGGAVETQYF,TGCAGTGCTACCATTAATTATGGCGGGGGGGCAGTAGAGACCCAGTACTTC
TRBV7-8,many,NA,TRBJ2-7,CASSLEPNYEQYF,TGTGCCAGCAGCTTAGAGCCTAACTACGAGCAGTACTTC
TRBV27,many,NA,TRBJ1-2,CASSPQRDPYGYTF,TGTGCCAGCAGTCCCCAGCGGGACCCATATGGCTACACCTTC
TRBV4-1,NA,NA,TRBJ2-5,CASSQVRELGETQYF,TGCGCCAGCAGCCAAGTCAGGGAGCTGGGAGAGACCCAGTACTTC
TRBV6-2/TRBV6-3,NA,TRBD1,TRBJ1-1,CATTVQGARTEAFF,TGTGCCACCACGGTGCAGGGGGCGAGGACTGAAGCTTTCTTT
TRBV12-3/TRBV12-4,few,TRBD1,TRBJ1-2,CASSLGTGGTYGYTF,TGTGCCAGCAGTTTAGGGACAGGAGGTACTTATGGCTACACCTTC
TRBV20-1,many,NA,TRBJ1-1,CSARDRGRAGTEAFF,TGCAGTGCTAGAGATCGGGGCAGGGCGGGAACTGAAGCTTTCTTT
TRBV20-1,few,TRBD2,TRBJ2-2,CSANSGGDTGELFF,TGCAGTGCCAATAGCGGGGGGGACACCGGGGAGCTGTTTTTT
TRBV5-1,many,NA,TRBJ1-4,CASSFSGRDEKLFF,TGCGCCAGCAGCTTTTCGGGGCGGGATGAAAAACTGTTTTTT
TRBV18,many,NA,TRBJ1-5,CASSQTVNSNQPQHF,TGTGCCAGCTCCCAGACAGTTAATAGCAATCAGCCCCAGCATTTT
TRBV6-2/TRBV6-3,many,TRBD2,TRBJ2-1,CASSGPGTSGGEQFF,TGTGCCAGCAGTGGACCCGGGACTAGCGGGGGTGAGCAGTTCTTC
TRBV6-1,NA,TRBD1,TRBJ1-2,CASRRGQGANYGYTF,TGTGCCAGCAGACGCGGACAGGGAGCTAACTATGGCTACACCTTC
TRBV3-1,many,TRBD1,TRBJ1-2,CASSQDLGTGVGYTF,TGTGCCAGCAGCCAAGATCTGGGGACAGGGGTGGGCTACACCTTC
TRBV6-1,NA,TRBD1,TRBJ2-4,CASSTGGAQNIQYF,TGTGCCAGCAGCACAGGGGGCGCACAAAACATTCAGTACTTC
TRBV20-1,NA,NA,TRBJ1-2,CRWDDYGYTF,TGCAGATGGGACGACTATGGCTACACCTTC
TRBV5-1,many,NA,TRBJ2-3,CASSSGTSPDTQYF,TGCGCCAGCAGTTCCGGGACCTCCCCAGATACGCAGTATTTT
TRBV11-2,few,TRBD1,TRBJ1-2,CASSLRGQGNYGYTF,TGTGCCAGCAGCTTACGTGGACAGGGGAACTATGGCTACACCTTC
TRBV5-6,NA,NA,TRBJ1-1,CASRPFQVRGTEAFF,TGTGCCAGCAGACCATTTCAGGTGCGTGGCACTGAAGCTTTCTTT
TRBV7-3,many,TRBD1,TRBJ2-1,CASSITGGSYNEQFF,TGTGCCAGCAGCATCACAGGGGGCTCCTACAATGAGCAGTTCTTC
TRBV7-8,many,TRBD1,TRBJ1-1,CASSHYAGQGVRTEAFF,TGTGCCAGCAGCCACTACGCAGGACAGGGGGTCCGCACTGAAGCTTTCTTT
TRBV9,NA,NA,TRBJ2-3,CASSVTTSGTDTQYF,TGTGCCAGCAGCGTAACGACCTCAGGAACAGATACGCAGTATTTT
TRBV6-1,few,TRBD2,TRBJ2-7,CASSETPSGGLYEQYF,TGTGCCAGCAGTGAAACCCCTAGCGGGGGGTTATACGAGCAGTACTTC
TRBV24-1,many,TRBD1,TRBJ2-1,CATSDWDRVDNEQFF,TGTGCCACCAGTGATTGGGACAGGGTCGACAATGAGCAGTTCTTC
TRBV14,many,NA,TRBJ2-2,CASSHRGRGNTGELFF,TGTGCCAGCAGCCATCGTGGGAGAGGAAACACCGGGGAGCTGTTTTTT
TRBV18,many,NA,TRBJ2-7,CASSPPDSTYEQYF,TGTGCCAGCTCCCCACCTGATAGCACCTACGAGCAGTACTTC
TRBV20-1,NA,TRBD1,TRBJ2-2,CSAPRTGIGELFF,TGCAGTGCCCCGCGGACAGGGATCGGGGAGCTGTTTTTT
TRBV12-3/TRBV12-4,many,NA,TRBJ2-7,CASSLRKISYEQYF,TGTGCCAGCAGTTTACGGAAGATCTCCTACGAGCAGTACTTC